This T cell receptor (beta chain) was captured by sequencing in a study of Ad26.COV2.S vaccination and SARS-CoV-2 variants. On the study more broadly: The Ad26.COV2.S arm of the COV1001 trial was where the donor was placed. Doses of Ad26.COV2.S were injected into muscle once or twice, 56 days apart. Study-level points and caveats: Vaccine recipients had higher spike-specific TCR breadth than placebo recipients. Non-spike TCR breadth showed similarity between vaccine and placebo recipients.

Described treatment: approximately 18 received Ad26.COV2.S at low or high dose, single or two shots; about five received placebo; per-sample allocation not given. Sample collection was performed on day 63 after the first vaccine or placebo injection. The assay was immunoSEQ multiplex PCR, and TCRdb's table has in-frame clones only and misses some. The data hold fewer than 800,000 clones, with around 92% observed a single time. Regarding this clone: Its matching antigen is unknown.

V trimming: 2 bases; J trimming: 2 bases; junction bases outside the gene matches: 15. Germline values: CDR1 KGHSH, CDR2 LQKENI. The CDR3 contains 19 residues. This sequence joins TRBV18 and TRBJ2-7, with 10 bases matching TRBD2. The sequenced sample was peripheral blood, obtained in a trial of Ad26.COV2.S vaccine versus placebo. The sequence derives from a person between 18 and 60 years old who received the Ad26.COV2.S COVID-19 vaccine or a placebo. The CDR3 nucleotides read TGTGCCAGCTCACCAGGGGTAGCGGGGGGCACCGTTATAACCTACGAGCAGTACTTC. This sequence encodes CASSPGVAGGTVITYEQYF.